A selection of T cell receptor beta chains follows, all from one sample in a study of regulatory T cells in long-lasting Graves disease. One entry per CDR3 protein results from TCRdb running MiXCR on the multiplex PCR reads. The sample shows 420,000 or so distinct CDR3 sequences, around 15% of them seen only once. Another study also made use of these data, one on T cells in Graves' hyperthyroidism and ophthalmopathy.

The source material was peripheral blood mononuclear cells (PBMCs), sampled at new diagnosis, from a patient treated with antithyroid drugs. The source is a woman younger than 30 with Graves disease. Each CDR3 is given with its conserved first and last residue. A D gene is named only where the DNA matches it firmly. The listing skips clone size in some rows; elsewhere it reads once, few, many or a size class.

clone_size d_call j_call v_call cdr3_aa cdr3_nt
few TRBD1 TRBJ1-1 TRBV14 CASSLWDRKNTEAFF TGTGCCAGCAGCCTATGGGACAGGAAGAACACTGAAGCTTTCTTT
many TRBD2 TRBJ2-7 TRBV18 CASSLKPPGTSGTYEQYF TGTGCCAGCTCCCTCAAACCCCCCGGGACTAGCGGGACCTACGAGCAGTACTTC
many NA TRBJ2-5 TRBV29-1 CSVEDGLETQYF TGCAGCGTTGAAGATGGTCTAGAGACCCAGTACTTC
NA NA TRBJ2-2 TRBV6-2/TRBV6-3 CASSHPPGLHTGELFF TGTGCCAGCAGTCACCCTCCGGGACTTCACACCGGGGAGCTGTTTTTT
NA NA TRBJ1-1 TRBV19 CASSIDRVPRNTEAFF TGTGCCAGTAGTATTGATCGGGTACCTAGGAACACTGAAGCTTTCTTT
NA NA TRBJ2-3 TRBV7-9 CASSPYGDTQYF TGTGCCAGCAGCCCCTATGGAGATACGCAGTATTTT
NA TRBD2 TRBJ2-7 TRBV2 CASSVLSGSVYEQYF TGTGCCAGCAGTGTTCTGAGCGGGAGCGTGTACGAGCAGTACTTC
NA NA TRBJ1-6 TRBV6-1 CASRSEVFGGSPLHF TGTGCCAGCAGATCAGAAGTTTTTGGGGGTTCACCCCTCCACTTT
NA TRBD2 TRBJ2-1 TRBV2 CASSVAAGEVNEQFF TGTGCCAGCAGCGTAGCTGCGGGAGAGGTCAATGAGCAGTTCTTC
many NA TRBJ1-1 TRBV29-1 CSVARRQDMNTEAFF TGCAGCGTCGCCAGGCGGCAGGACATGAACACTGAAGCTTTCTTT